This T cell receptor (beta chain) was obtained from a study of cytomegalovirus exposure and HLA in healthy donors. About the research overall: Genotyping showed 70% to 90% of roughly 390 donors falling in the Caucasian-associated ancestry cluster.

Both 60 Vbeta primers and 13 Jbeta primers went into the PCR. The repertoire was sequenced with immunoSEQ multiplex PCR; TCRdb's copy has only in-frame clones and lacks some. The data show about 110,000 clones, 65% to 75% seen once. V lost 0 bases to trimming and J lost 3 bases; unmatched junction nucleotides: 5. The CDR3 sequence is 15 residues long. Per the germline V gene, CDR1 is LGHNA and CDR2 is YNFKEQ. This clonotype originated in a man between 40 and 49 years old in good health and CMV-seropositive. The source material was PBMCs. The rearrangement joins TRBV4-2 to TRBJ2-7, with 7 positions matching TRBD2. CDR3 coding DNA: TGTGCCAGCAGCCAAGATCGGCAGCGGGGCTACGAGCAGTACTTC. This codes for CASSQDRQRGYEQYF.